A single sample gave rise to the 26 T cell receptor beta chains below, sequenced in a study of Ad26.COV2.S vaccination and SARS-CoV-2 variants. Sequencing used immunoSEQ multiplex PCR; TCRdb keeps in-frame clones, though not all of them. The sample lists more than 150,000 clones, approximately 88% occurring once. The source material was peripheral blood, sampled after recovery from COVID-19. The receptors come from a human donor who had recovered from COVID-19.

V usage is TRBV24-1 and J usage is TRBJ2-3, with 9 positions matching TRBD2. The length of the CDR3 is 16 residues. Germline CDR1 reads KGHDR; CDR2 reads SFDVKD. J was trimmed by 4 bases and V by 4 bases; bases with no gene match: 8. In DNA, the CDR3 is TGTGCCACCAGTGACAATAGCGGGGGCCCCCCAGATACGCAGTATTTT. This sequence encodes CATSDNSGGPPDTQYF.

The V and J genes are TRBV27 and TRBJ2-3; tentative D call: TRBD2 (6 bases). The CDR3 extends over 13 amino acids. Deletions cut 3 bases from V and 4 bases from J, with 8 bases between. Germline V gene sequence: CDR1 MNHEY, CDR2 SMNVEV (reference sequence). CDR3 bases: TGTGCCAGCAGTTTCGGGGGTGCAGATACGCAGTATTTT. Amino acid sequence: CASSFGGADTQYF.

V and J are TRBV7-9 and TRBJ2-2; tentatively, D is TRBD1 (6 bases). Germline CDR1 SEHNR, CDR2 FQNEAQ (reference sequence). This CDR3 spans 15 amino acids. The ends were cut back, 5 bases at V and 2 bases at J, with 12 bases in the middle. CDR3: CASSPRGGNTGELFF. The CDR3 DNA is TGTGCCAGCAGCCCGAGAGGGGGAAACACCGGGGAGCTGTTTTTT.

This clone has only one observation. CDR3: CASSHLGGGPTGELFF. The DNA of the CDR3 is TGCGCCAGCAGCCATCTCGGCGGGGGCCCCACCGGGGAGCTGTTTTTT. The gene calls are TRBV4-1 and TRBJ2-2, with a weak D call TRBD2 (7 bases). Germline CDR1 and CDR2: MGHRA and YSYEKL. This CDR3 is built from 16 residues. Trimming removed 3 bases from V and 4 bases from J, with 15 bases in between.

A word on this clone: The junction does not match germline at one end; this may be a read error. The chain joins TRBV5-8 to TRBJ2-1; 8 bases agree with TRBD2. Germline V gene sequence: CDR1 SGHTS, CDR2 YDEGEE. The CDR3 length is 17 residues. The CDR3 is CASSWTSSGLSSNEQFF. CDR3 DNA: TGTGCCAGCAGCTGGACCTCTAGCGGGCTCTCCTCCAATGAGCAGTTCTTC.

A remark on this clone: Other nucleotide sequences in the sample specify the same CDR3. The V gene is TRBV5-1, the J gene TRBJ2-5, with a possible D match to TRBD1 (6 bases). V shed 4 bases and J shed 1 base, with 8 bases lying between them. CDR3 length: 13 residues. Germline V CDR1 and CDR2: SGHRS, YFSETQ. The CDR3 nucleotides are TGCGCCAGCAGCCGGGACACCCAAGAGACCCAGTACTTC. This encodes CASSRDTQETQYF.

The chain carries TRBV10-3 and TRBJ2-5; 9 nucleotides align to TRBD2. V gave up 6 bases and J gave up 2 bases; unmatched junction bases: 13. CDR3 length: 17 amino acids. CDR1 is ENHRY, CDR2 SYGVKD, per germline. CDR3 sequence (DNA): TGTGCCATCAGGGATACCCTGGGCGGGAGGGGGCAAGAGACCCAGTACTTC. It codes for CAIRDTLGGRGQETQYF.

This chain uses TRBV29-1 with TRBJ2-7; D call uncertain. The V gene lost 7 bases and the J gene lost 1 base, with 8 bases spanning the gap. The CDR3 is 11 residues long. Germline CDR1 SQVTM, CDR2 ANQGSEA. Written as DNA, the CDR3 is TGCAGCGGGTCCGAATCCTACGAGCAGTACTTC. Protein sequence: CSGSESYEQYF.

The genes are TRBV30 and TRBJ2-7; D may be TRBD2 (5 bases). In germline, CDR1 is GTSNPN, CDR2 SVGIG (reference sequence). The CDR3 covers 14 residues. V was cut by 4 bases and J by 3 bases, with 16 bases left in between. CDR3 DNA sequence: TGTGCCTGGACCAGAGGGCTGGGCCTCTACGAGCAGTACTTC. Its translation is CAWTRGLGLYEQYF. The entire variable domain, with the rest obtained from reference TRBV30 and TRBJ2-7, is as follows: SQTIHQWPATLVQPVGSPLSLECTVEGTSNPNLYWYRQAAGRGLQLLFYSVGIGQISSEVPQNLSASRPQDRQFILSSKKLLLSDSGFYLCAWTRGLGLYEQYFGPGTRLTVT.

The chain couples TRBV29-1 to TRBJ1-4; D remains unclear. The V gene lost 6 bases and the J gene lost 8 bases, with 10 bases spanning the gap. This CDR3 has 11 amino acids. The germline CDR1 and CDR2 sequences are SQVTM and ANQGSEA. The CDR3 reads CSVARGEKLFF. CDR3 bases: TGCAGCGTAGCGCGTGGGGAAAAACTGTTTTTT.

This sequence joins TRBV7-2 and TRBJ2-3, with 7 bases aligning to TRBD2. Germline loops: CDR1 SGHTA, CDR2 FQGNSA. V shed 3 bases and J 5 bases; nucleotides not matched to a gene: 8. This CDR3 is 15 amino acids long. The CDR3 region has the DNA TGTGCCAGCAGCTTGCGAACTAGCGAGGGAGATACGCAGTATTTT. This gives the protein CASSLRTSEGDTQYF. The full variable domain, with the rest looked up from reference TRBV7-2 and TRBJ2-3, is GAGVSQSPSNKVTEKGKDVELRCDPISGHTALYWYRQSLGQGLEFLIYFQGNSAPDKSGLPSDRFSAERTGGSVSTLTIQRTQQEDSAVYLCASSLRTSEGDTQYFGPGTRLTVL.

The chain combines TRBV11-3 with TRBJ2-7; 7 positions agree with TRBD2. Trimming removed 8 bases from V and 6 bases from J; junction bases left unmatched: 10. CDR1 is SGHNT and CDR2 is YENEEA in the germline V gene. The length of the CDR3 is 13 residues. Written as DNA, the CDR3 is TGTGCCAGCTCCCGGGGCAGGGAGGGCGAGCAGTACTTC. Its protein product is CASSRGREGEQYF.

The chain is built from TRBV5-1 and TRBJ2-3; D not certain. CDR1 and CDR2 (germline): SGHRS, YFSETQ. The CDR3 contains 14 residues. V was shortened by 7 bases and J by 0 bases, with 12 bases between the two germline ends. The DNA for the CDR3 is TGCGCCAGCCGGCAGAGCACTAGCACAGATACGCAGTATTTT. Encoded protein: CASRQSTSTDTQYF. Drawing the rest from reference TRBV5-1 and TRBJ2-3, the complete variable domain is KAGVTQTPRYLIKTRGQQVTLSCSPISGHRSVSWYQQTPGQGLQFLFEYFSETQRNKGNFPGRFSGRQFSNSRSEMNVSTLELGDSALYLCASRQSTSTDTQYFGPGTRLTVL.

The V and J genes are TRBV11-3 and TRBJ1-1; possible D gene TRBD1, 5 bases. This CDR3 is built from 13 residues. The germline gives CDR1 SGHNT, CDR2 YENEEA. Trimming took 5 bases from V and 6 from J, leaving 13 bases between them. CDR3 loop: CASSPSAGAEAFF. The CDR3 coding sequence is TGTGCCAGCAGCCCCTCGGCGGGGGCTGAAGCTTTCTTT. The whole variable domain, filled in from reference TRBV11-3 and TRBJ1-1, reads EAGVVQSPRYKIIEKKQPVAFWCNPISGHNTLYWYLQNLGQGPELLIRYENEEAVDDSQLPKDRFSAERLKGVDSTLKIQPAELGDSAVYLCASSPSAGAEAFFGQGTRLTVV.

The rearrangement links TRBV5-1 to TRBJ2-5; unclear D gene. Trimming pared 4 bases from V and 0 bases from J, leaving 4 bases between. CDR1 is SGHRS and CDR2 is YFSETQ in the germline V gene. The CDR3 spans 12 residues. The CDR3 bases are TGCGCCAGCAGCCCCAACCAAGAGACCCAGTACTTC. The encoded protein is CASSPNQETQYF.

V gene TRBV12-3 or TRBV12-4 combines with J gene TRBJ1-5; D is uncertain. This CDR3 contains 13 residues. Trimming cost V 3 bases and J 9 bases, with 12 bases left between them. CDR3 sequence reads: CASSLAPQSPQHF. In DNA, the CDR3 is TGTGCCAGCAGTTTGGCCCCACAATCGCCCCAGCATTTT.

The V and J genes are TRBV7-2 and TRBJ1-1; D might be TRBD1 (5 bases). Germline CDR1 SGHTA, CDR2 FQGNSA. Between the trimmed V and J ends, which lost 0 bases and 7 bases, there was a span of 15 bases. This CDR3 is built from 15 residues. CDR3 nucleotide sequence: TGTGCCAGCAGCTTAGCCGGGACTGACATTAATGAAGCTTTCTTT. Its protein is CASSLAGTDINEAFF.

This clone was counted a single time. J is TRBJ2-1 and V is TRBV6-6; 8 bases agree with TRBD2. CDR3 size: 16 residues. CDR1 is MNHNY and CDR2 is SVGAGI in the germline V gene (reference sequence). Trimming cost V 3 bases and J 5 bases; bases outside gene matches: 9. DNA of the CDR3: TGTGCCAGCAGTTATAAGTTAGCGGGGTCTAACAATGAGCAGTTCTTC. This encodes CASSYKLAGSNNEQFF.

This clone was recorded a few times. V gene TRBV2 combines with J gene TRBJ1-1; no firm D call. Germline loops: CDR1 SNHLY, CDR2 FYNNEI. V was cut by 6 bases and J by 0 bases, with 14 bases left in between. This CDR3 contains 15 residues. The CDR3 DNA reads as TGTGCCAGCAGCCCCCGTAGGGCGGTGAACACTGAAGCTTTCTTT. Amino acids: CASSPRRAVNTEAFF.

The rearrangement uses TRBV12-3 or TRBV12-4 and TRBJ2-5; D gene ambiguous. The CDR3 totals 12 residues. V dropped 3 bases and J dropped 4 bases, with 6 bases sitting between them. CDR3 bases: TGTGCCAGCAGTTTGCAAGGAGAGACCCAGTACTTC. Its protein product is CASSLQGETQYF.

V is TRBV7-9 and J is TRBJ1-5; D is uncertain. Germline CDR1 reads SEHNR; CDR2 reads FQNEAQ (reference sequence). Trimming removed 0 bases at V and 1 base at J, with 7 bases between. The CDR3 is 15 residues long. The CDR3 bases are TGTGCCAGCAGCTTAGCGGGCGGGAGCAATCAGCCCCAGCATTTT. Translated, it gives CASSLAGGSNQPQHF.

The chain couples TRBV12-3 or TRBV12-4 to TRBJ1-5; no clear D gene. Between the trimmed V and J ends, which lost 6 bases and 4 bases, there was a span of 10 bases. The CDR3 has 13 amino acids. The chain's CDR3 is CASSQSGNQPQHF. In DNA form, the CDR3 reads TGTGCCAGCAGCCAGAGTGGGAATCAGCCCCAGCATTTT.

The chain combines TRBV2 with TRBJ2-6, with D perhaps assigned TRBD1 or TRBD2 (5 bases each). V lost 3 bases to trimming and J lost 15 bases, with 12 bases between them. This CDR3 comprises 12 residues. CDR1 and CDR2 (germline): SNHLY, FYNNEI. The CDR3 loop is CASSDRETGLTF. DNA of the CDR3: TGTGCCAGCAGTGACAGGGAGACCGGCCTGACTTTC.

V and J are TRBV7-5 and TRBJ1-6; the table's D gene call, TRBD1, was not cross checked with the DNA. TRBV7-5 is assigned pseudogene status. This CDR3 has 17 amino acids. CDR3 DNA sequence: TGTGCCAGAAGCTTAGGGGGCCGGGTTAGGTTGGCATCACCCCTCCACTTT. Translation gives CARSLGGRVRLASPLHF.

This sequence joins TRBV7-9 and TRBJ2-7, with 7 bases matching TRBD2. Per germline, CDR1 SEHNR and CDR2 FQNEAQ (reference sequence). The CDR3 is made up of 14 amino acids. V gave up 4 bases and J gave up 3 bases; unmatched junction bases: 6. DNA of the CDR3: TGTGCCAGCAGCTCCGGCGAGCGGGGCTACGAGCAGTACTTC. Translated: CASSSGERGYEQYF.

This chain links TRBV7-9 with TRBJ1-4; TRBD1 agrees at 8 bases. The V and J ends lost 1 base and 5 bases, in that order; junction bases with no gene match: 12. The CDR3 covers 18 residues. Germline CDR1 reads SEHNR; CDR2 reads FQNEAQ (reference sequence). CDR3 coding DNA: TGTGCCAGCAGCTTAGGGCCGACAGGGGCCTTGGGGAATGAAAAACTGTTTTTT. Translation gives CASSLGPTGALGNEKLFF.